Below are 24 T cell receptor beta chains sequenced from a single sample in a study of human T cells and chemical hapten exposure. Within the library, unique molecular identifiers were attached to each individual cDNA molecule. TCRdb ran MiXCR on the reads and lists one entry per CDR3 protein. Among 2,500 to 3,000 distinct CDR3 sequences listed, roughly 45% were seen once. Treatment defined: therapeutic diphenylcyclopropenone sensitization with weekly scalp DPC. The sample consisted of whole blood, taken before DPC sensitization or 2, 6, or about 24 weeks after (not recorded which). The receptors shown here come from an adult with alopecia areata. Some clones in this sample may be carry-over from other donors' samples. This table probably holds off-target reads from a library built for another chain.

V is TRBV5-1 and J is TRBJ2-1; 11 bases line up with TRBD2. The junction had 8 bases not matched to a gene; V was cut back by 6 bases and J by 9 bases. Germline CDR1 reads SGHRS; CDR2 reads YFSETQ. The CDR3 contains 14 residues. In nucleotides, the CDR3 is TGCGCCAGCATGGGTACGACTAGCGGGGCTGAGCAGTTCTTC. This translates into CASMGTTSGAEQFF.

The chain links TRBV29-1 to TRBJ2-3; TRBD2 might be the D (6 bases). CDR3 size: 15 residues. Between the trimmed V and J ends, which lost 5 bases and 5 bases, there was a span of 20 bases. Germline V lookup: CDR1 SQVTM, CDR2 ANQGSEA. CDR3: CSVFRGTRTRDTQYF. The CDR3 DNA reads TGCAGCGTTTTCCGTGGGACTCGAACCCGAGATACGCAGTATTTT.

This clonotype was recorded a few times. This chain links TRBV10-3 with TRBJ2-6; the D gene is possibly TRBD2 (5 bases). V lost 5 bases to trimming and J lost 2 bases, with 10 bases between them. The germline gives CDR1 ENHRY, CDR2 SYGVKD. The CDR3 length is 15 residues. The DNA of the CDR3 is TGTGCCATCAGTACTACCGGGACTGGGGCCAACGTCCTGACTTTC. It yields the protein CAISTTGTGANVLTF.

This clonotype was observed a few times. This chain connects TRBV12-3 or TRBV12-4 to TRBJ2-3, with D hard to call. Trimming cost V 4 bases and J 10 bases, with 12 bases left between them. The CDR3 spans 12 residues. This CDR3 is CASSSTAGSQYF. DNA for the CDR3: TGTGCCAGCAGTTCAACTGCAGGATCGCAGTATTTT.

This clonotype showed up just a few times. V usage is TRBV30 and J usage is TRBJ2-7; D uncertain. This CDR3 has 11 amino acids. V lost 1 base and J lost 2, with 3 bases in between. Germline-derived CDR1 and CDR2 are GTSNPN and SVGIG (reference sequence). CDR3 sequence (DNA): TGTGCCTGGAGTGAGGCCTACGAGCAGTACGTC. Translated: CAWSEAYEQYV.

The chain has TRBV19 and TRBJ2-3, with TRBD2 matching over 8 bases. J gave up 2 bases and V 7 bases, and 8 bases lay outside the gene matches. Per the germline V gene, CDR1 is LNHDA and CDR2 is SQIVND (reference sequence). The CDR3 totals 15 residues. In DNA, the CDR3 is TGTGCCAGTACCCCCACTAGCGGATCCACAGATACGCAGTATTTT. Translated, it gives CASTPTSGSTDTQYF.

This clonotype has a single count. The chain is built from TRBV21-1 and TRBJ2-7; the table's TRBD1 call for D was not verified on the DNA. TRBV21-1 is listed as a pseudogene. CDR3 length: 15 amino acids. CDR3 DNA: TGTGCCAGCAGCCCCTGTACCAGGGGCCCCAACGAGCAGTACGTC. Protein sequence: CASSPCTRGPNEQYV.

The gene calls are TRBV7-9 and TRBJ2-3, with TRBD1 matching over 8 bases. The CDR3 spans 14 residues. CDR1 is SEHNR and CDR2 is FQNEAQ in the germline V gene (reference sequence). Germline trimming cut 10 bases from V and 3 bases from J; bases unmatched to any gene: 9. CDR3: CATSGGLKTDTQYF. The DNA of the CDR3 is TGTGCCACCTCAGGGGGCTTAAAGACAGATACGCAGTATTTT.

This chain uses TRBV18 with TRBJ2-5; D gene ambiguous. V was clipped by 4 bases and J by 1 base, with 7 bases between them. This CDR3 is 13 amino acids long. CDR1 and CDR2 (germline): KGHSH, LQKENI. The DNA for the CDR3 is TGTGCCAGCTCACTAGACTTCCAAGAGACCCAGTACTTC. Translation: CASSLDFQETQYF.

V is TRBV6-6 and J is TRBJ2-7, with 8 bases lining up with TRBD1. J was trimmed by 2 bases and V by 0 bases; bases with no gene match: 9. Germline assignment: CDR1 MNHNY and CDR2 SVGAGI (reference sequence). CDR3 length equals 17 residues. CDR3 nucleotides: TGTGCCAGCAGTTACTCGCCGACAGGGGTCAATGCCTACGAGCAGTACGTC. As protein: CASSYSPTGVNAYEQYV.

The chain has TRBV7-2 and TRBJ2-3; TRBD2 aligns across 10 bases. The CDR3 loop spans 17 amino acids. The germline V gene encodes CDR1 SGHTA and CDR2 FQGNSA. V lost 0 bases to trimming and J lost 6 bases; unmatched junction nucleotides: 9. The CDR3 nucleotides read TGTGCCAGCAGCTTAGCAATACCCCCAGCGGGGGGGGATACGCAGTATTTT. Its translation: CASSLAIPPAGGDTQYF.

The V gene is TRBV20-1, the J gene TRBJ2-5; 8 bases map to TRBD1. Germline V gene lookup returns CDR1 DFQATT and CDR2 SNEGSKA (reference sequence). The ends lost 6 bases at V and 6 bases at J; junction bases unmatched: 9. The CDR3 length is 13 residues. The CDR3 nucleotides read TGCAGTGCCCCCCGAACAGGGGGTCAGACCCAGTACTTC. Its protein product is CSAPRTGGQTQYF.

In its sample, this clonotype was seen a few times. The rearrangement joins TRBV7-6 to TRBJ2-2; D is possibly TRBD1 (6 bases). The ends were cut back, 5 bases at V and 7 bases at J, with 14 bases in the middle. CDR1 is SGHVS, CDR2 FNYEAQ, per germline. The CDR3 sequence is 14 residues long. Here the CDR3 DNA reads TGTGCCAGCAGCCCTCCAGGGGTGATCGGGGAGCTGTTTTTT. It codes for CASSPPGVIGELFF.

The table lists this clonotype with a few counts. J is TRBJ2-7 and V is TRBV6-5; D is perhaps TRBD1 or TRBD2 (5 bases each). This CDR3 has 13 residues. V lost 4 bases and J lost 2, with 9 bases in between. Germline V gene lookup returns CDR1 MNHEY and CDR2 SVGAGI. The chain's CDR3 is CASSSGRPYEQYF. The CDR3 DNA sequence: TGTGCCAGCAGTTCGGGACGGCCCTACGAGCAGTACTTC.

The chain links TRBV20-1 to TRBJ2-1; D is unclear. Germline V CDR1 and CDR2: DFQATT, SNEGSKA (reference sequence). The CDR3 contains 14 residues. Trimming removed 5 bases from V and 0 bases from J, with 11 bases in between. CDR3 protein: CSAAGESSYNEQFF. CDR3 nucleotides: TGCAGTGCTGCCGGCGAAAGCTCCTACAATGAGCAGTTCTTC.

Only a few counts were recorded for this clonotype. The CDR3 sequence is CSLRPKETQYF. The CDR3 DNA follows: TGCAGTTTGCGGCCCAAAGAGACCCAGTACTTC. J is TRBJ2-5 and V is TRBV20-1; D not certain. CDR3 length: 11 amino acids. Germline-derived CDR1 and CDR2 are DFQATT and SNEGSKA (reference sequence). Between the trimmed V and J ends, which lost 8 bases and 3 bases, there was a span of 10 bases.

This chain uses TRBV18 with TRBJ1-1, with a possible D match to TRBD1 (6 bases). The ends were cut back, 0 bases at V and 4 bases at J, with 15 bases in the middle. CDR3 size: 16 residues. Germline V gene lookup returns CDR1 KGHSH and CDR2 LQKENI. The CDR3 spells CASSPPTGQWGTEAFF. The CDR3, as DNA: TGTGCCAGCTCACCACCGACAGGACAATGGGGCACTGAAGCTTTCTTT.

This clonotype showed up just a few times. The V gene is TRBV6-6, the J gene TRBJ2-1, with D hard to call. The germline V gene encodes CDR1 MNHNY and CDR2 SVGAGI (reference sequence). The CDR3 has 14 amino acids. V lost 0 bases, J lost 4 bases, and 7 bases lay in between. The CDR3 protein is CASSYSRVYNEQFF. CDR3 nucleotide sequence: TGTGCCAGCAGTTACTCTCGGGTGTACAATGAGCAGTTCTTC.

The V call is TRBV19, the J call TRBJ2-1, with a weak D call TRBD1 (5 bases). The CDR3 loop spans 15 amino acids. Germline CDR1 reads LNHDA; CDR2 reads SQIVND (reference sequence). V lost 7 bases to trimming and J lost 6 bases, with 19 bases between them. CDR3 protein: CASTGYHAGPNEQFF. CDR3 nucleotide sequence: TGTGCCAGTACAGGGTACCATGCAGGACCCAATGAGCAGTTCTTC.

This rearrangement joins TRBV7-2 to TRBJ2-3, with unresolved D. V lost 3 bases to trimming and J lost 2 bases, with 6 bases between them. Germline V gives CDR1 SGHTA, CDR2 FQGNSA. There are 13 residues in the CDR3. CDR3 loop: CASSFVPTDTQYF. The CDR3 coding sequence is TGTGCCAGCAGCTTTGTACCCACAGATACGCAGTATTTT.

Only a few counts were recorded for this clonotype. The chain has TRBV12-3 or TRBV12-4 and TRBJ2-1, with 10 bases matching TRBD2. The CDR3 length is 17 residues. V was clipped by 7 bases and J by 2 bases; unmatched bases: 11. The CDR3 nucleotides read TGTGCCAGCACCAGCGGTGGTAGCGGGAGGACCTACAATGAGCAGTTCTTC. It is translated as CASTSGGSGRTYNEQFF.

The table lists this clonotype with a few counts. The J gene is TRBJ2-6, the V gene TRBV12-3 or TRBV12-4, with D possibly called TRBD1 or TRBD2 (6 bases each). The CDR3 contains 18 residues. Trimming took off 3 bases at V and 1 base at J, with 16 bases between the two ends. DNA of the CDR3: TGTGCCAGCAGTTTTAGTCTCCCGGGGGCGTCTGGGGCCAACGTCCTGACTTTC. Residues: CASSFSLPGASGANVLTF.

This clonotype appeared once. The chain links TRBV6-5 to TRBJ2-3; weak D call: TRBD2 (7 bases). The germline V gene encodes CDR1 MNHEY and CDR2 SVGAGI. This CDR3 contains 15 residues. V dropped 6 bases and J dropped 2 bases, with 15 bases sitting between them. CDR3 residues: CASSLLGGATDTQYF. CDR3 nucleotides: TGTGCCAGCAGCCTTTTGGGGGGGGCCACAGATACGCAGTATTTT.

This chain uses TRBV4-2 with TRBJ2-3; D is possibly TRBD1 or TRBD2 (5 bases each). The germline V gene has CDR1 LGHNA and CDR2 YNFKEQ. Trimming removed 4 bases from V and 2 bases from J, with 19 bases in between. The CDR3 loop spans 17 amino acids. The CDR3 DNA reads TGTGCCAGCAGCCCCCAAAACTCCGGGGACCCCACAGATACGCAGTATTTT. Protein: CASSPQNSGDPTDTQYF.